Below, 12 T cell receptor beta chains from the same sample are listed, as sequenced in a study of blood T cell repertoires in COVID-19. Libraries were prepared by immunoSEQ multiplex PCR; TCRdb keeps only in-frame clonotypes and omits some of them. The table lists over 150,000 clones, 70% to 90% of them singletons. The sequencing input was peripheral blood. Source of these receptors: a man aged 50-60 years with COVID-19, enrolled during active disease.

CDR3 in DNA: TGTGCCAGCTCACCTTTGCGGACTTTCGGAGGGGAGACCCAGTACTTC. Its protein product is CASSPLRTFGGETQYF. V usage is TRBV18 and J usage is TRBJ2-5; TRBD2 might be the D (6 bases). Germline values: CDR1 KGHSH, CDR2 LQKENI. The ends were cut back, 3 bases at V and 5 bases at J, with 19 bases in the middle. The CDR3 has 16 amino acids. The full variable domain, with the rest looked up from reference TRBV18 and TRBJ2-5, is NAGVMQNPRHLVRRRGQEARLRCSPMKGHSHVYWYRQLPEEGLKFMVYLQKENIIDESGMPKERFSAEFPKEGPSILRIQQVVRGDSAAYFCASSPLRTFGGETQYFGPGTRLLVL.

The chain combines TRBV7-9 with TRBJ1-1, with D maybe TRBD1 (5 bases). Germline-derived CDR1 and CDR2 are SEHNR and FQNEAQ (reference sequence). With 4 bases removed from V and 11 bases from J, the gap between germline ends came to 23 bases. CDR3 length: 15 amino acids. CDR3 bases: TGTGCCAGCAGCTCCGCCACAACAGGTCCAGAGTTTGCTTTCTTT. Encoded protein: CASSSATTGPEFAFF.

V usage is TRBV27 and J usage is TRBJ2-5; 12 bases agree with TRBD1. There are 14 residues in the CDR3. Germline V lookup: CDR1 MNHEY, CDR2 SMNVEV (reference sequence). The V and J ends lost 6 bases and 5 bases, in that order; junction bases with no gene match: 4. CDR3 sequence (DNA): TGTGCCAGCAGGGGGACAGGGGGCTGGGAGACCCAGTACTTC. As protein: CASRGTGGWETQYF.

The rearrangement uses TRBV24-1 and TRBJ2-1; possibly TRBD1 for D (6 bases). Per the germline V gene, CDR1 is KGHDR and CDR2 is SFDVKD. The CDR3 is 14 amino acids. V was trimmed by 9 bases and J by 4 bases, leaving 15 bases between them. The CDR3 DNA is TGTGCCACCGCCCAGCAGGGGCCTTACAATGAGCAGTTCTTC. Residues: CATAQQGPYNEQFF.

The V and J genes are TRBV4-1 and TRBJ2-3; 12 bases agree with TRBD2. Trimming removed 4 bases from V and 1 base from J; junction bases left unmatched: 3. This CDR3 is built from 16 residues. CDR1 is MGHRA and CDR2 is YSYEKL in the germline V gene. CDR3 DNA sequence: TGCGCCAGCAGCCTTCGACTAGCGGGGGGCACAGATACGCAGTATTTT. Protein sequence: CASSLRLAGGTDTQYF.

The chain links TRBV14 to TRBJ2-2; 9 bases are shared with TRBD2. In germline, CDR1 is SGHDN, CDR2 FVKESK. The junction had 4 bases not matched to a gene; V was cut back by 1 base and J by 1 base. The CDR3 length is 17 residues. Here the CDR3 reads CASSQVYSGRNTGELFF. The CDR3 DNA is TGTGCCAGCAGCCAAGTTTATAGCGGGAGGAACACCGGGGAGCTGTTTTTT.

V usage is TRBV3-1 (or the pseudogene TRBV3-2) and J usage is TRBJ1-3; no clear D gene. The CDR3 consists of 13 residues. Trimming took off 0 bases at V and 6 bases at J, with 6 bases between the two ends. Germline V gives CDR1 LGHDT, CDR2 YNNKEL (reference sequence). In nucleotides, the CDR3 is TGTGCCAGCAGCCAAGATCGGGTAAACACCATATATTTT. Its protein product is CASSQDRVNTIYF.

The chain employs TRBV19 and TRBJ1-2; TRBD1 might be the D (6 bases). Germline values: CDR1 LNHDA, CDR2 SQIVND (reference sequence). The V end was cut by 8 bases, the J end by 5 bases, with 18 bases between. This CDR3 is 14 amino acids long. The CDR3 DNA is TGTGCCAGTCTTCAAACAGGGAAGGGGTATGGCTACACCTTC. Translating gives CASLQTGKGYGYTF.

The chain combines TRBV21-1 with TRBJ1-3. TRBV21-1 represents a pseudogene. This CDR3 is 15 amino acids long. CDR3 amino acids: CASTSLGEATDTIYF. CDR3 coding DNA: TGTGCCAGCACCTCCCTCGGGGAGGCCACCGACACCATATATTTT.

With regard to this clone: Sequence at one end of the junction differs from germline and may be a read error. The chain employs TRBV7-9 and TRBJ1-2; a possible D gene is TRBD1 (5 bases). CDR1 and CDR2 from the germline V gene are SEHNR and FQNEAQ (reference sequence). This CDR3 is 14 amino acids long. In DNA, the CDR3 is TGTGCCAGCCGCTTCGGACAAGGAGATTATGGCTACACCTTC. It codes for CASRFGQGDYGYTF. The full variable domain, completed using reference TRBV7-9 and TRBJ1-2, is DTGVSQNPRHKITKRGQNVTFRCDPISEHNRLYWYRQTLGQGPEFLTYFQNEAQLEKSRLLSDRFSAERPKGSFSTLEIQRTEQGDSAMYLCASRFGQGDYGYTFGSGTRLTVV.

The chain uses TRBV7-9 and TRBJ2-7, with D tentatively TRBD1 (6 bases). Germline CDR1 and CDR2: SEHNR and FQNEAQ (reference sequence). The CDR3 has 12 residues. Trimming removed 5 bases at V and 3 bases at J, with 8 bases between. The CDR3 nucleotides are TGTGCCAGCAGCCAGGGGTACTACGAGCAGTACTTC. This translates into CASSQGYYEQYF.

The CDR3 is CASSPGTPKNIQYF. For the CDR3, the DNA is TGTGCCAGTAGTCCCGGGACACCCAAAAACATTCAGTACTTC. V gene TRBV19 combines with J gene TRBJ2-4; tentatively, D is TRBD1 (6 bases). Trimming shortened V by 5 bases and J by 2 bases, and 10 bases separated the two germline ends. Germline lookup yields CDR1 LNHDA and CDR2 SQIVND (reference sequence). The CDR3 covers 14 residues.